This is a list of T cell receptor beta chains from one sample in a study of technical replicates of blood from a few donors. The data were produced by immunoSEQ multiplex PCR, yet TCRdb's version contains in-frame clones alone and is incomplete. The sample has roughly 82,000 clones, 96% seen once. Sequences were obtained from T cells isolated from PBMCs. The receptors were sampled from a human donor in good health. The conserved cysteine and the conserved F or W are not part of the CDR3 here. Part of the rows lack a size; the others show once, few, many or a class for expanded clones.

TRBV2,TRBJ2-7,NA,ASSETTSEQY
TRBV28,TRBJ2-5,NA,ASSLTGEDETQY
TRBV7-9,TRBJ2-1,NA,ASSSSSGSSYNEQF
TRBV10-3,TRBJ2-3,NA,AIRNRETDTQY
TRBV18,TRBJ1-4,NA,ASSPSGTESEKLF
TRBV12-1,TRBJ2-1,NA,ATSMRDRGRHEQF
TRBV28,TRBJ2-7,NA,ASSSSGSNDYEQY
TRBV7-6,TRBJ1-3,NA,ASSLAAEAGNTIY
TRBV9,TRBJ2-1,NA,ASSPRRRYYEQF
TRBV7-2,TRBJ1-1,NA,ASSSNRGQNTEAF
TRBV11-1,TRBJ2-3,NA,ASSPWDRLADTQY
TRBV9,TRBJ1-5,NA,ASSPGQGPNQPQH
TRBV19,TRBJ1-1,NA,ASRSPPNTEAF
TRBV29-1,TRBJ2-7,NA,SVEEGTSYEQY
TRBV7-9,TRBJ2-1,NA,ASSLRYNEQF
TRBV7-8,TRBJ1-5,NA,ASSYRGNQPQH
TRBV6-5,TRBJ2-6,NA,ASRHRVSGANVLT
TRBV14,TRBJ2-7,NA,ASSQEWDTSYEQY
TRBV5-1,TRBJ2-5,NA,ASSLNRLAGEETQY
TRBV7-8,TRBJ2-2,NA,ASSGTSGYLTGELF
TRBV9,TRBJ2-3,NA,ASQRRDPTDTQY
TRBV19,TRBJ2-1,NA,ASTVDSYNEQF
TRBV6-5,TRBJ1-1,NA,ASSYLNEAVLTF
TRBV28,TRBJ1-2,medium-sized,ASSYPEGNYGYT
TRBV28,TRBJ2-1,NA,ASRSVWGEQF
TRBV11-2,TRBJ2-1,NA,ASSSTVNEQF
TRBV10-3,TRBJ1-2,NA,AISDGGSNYGYT
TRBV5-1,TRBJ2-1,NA,ASSLYSVYNEQF